This T cell receptor (beta chain) is from a study of T cell responses to AZD1222 COVID-19 vaccine. TCRdb's copy holds only in-frame clones and misses some; the assay was immunoSEQ multiplex PCR. The table includes approximately 68,000 clones, 70% to 90% detected once. Notes on the study in general: Clonal diversity may have been underestimated, and the donors were mostly white British, with more females than males. Dominant at 160-218 and 743-854, vaccine-associated CD4 TCRs also spanned spike.

This CDR3 spans 15 amino acids. V lost 6 bases and J lost 0, with 12 bases in between. CDR1 and CDR2 (germline): SNHLY, FYNNEI. In regard to this clone: As yet, its antigen is unknown.

The receptor's source is an adult who received the MenACWY meningococcal vaccine as a control. Sequences were derived from peripheral blood, sampled 28 days after the second dose of the MenACWY control vaccine. This chain joins TRBV2 and TRBJ1-5; a weak D match, TRBD1 (6 bases). The CDR3 coding sequence is TGTGCCAGCAGACGGACAGTCTATAGCAATCAGCCCCAGCATTTT. The encoded protein is CASRRTVYSNQPQHF.